What follows are 19 T cell receptor beta chains derived from one specimen sequenced in a study of shared T cell receptors in the human thymus. Produced via immunoSEQ multiplex PCR; TCRdb's table is partial and in-frame only. The top ten clones hold 0.0095% to 0.013% of a sample with about 660,000 clones, roughly 88% of them seen once. The same sample was also used in a study of human thymus T cells.

The specimen sequenced was thymocytes. The origin of the receptors is a boy under two years old with a congenital heart defect.

This clone has just one count. The J gene is TRBJ2-1, the V gene TRBV5-4; D might be TRBD2 (5 bases). V was pared by 4 bases and J by 5 bases, with 10 bases between. CDR1 and CDR2 (germline): SGHNT, YYREEE (reference sequence). The CDR3 sequence is 13 residues long. The CDR3 DNA follows: TGTGCCAGCAGCCCCGGACTTAACAATGAGCAGTTCTTC. It encodes CASSPGLNNEQFF.

A word on this clone: The same CDR3 can be traced to other DNA sequences in this sample. The V gene is TRBV27, the J gene TRBJ2-3; TRBD1 matches at 9 bases. CDR3 length: 15 residues. CDR1 MNHEY and CDR2 SMNVEV come from the germline V gene (reference sequence). J was trimmed by 0 bases and V by 6 bases; bases with no gene match: 4. The CDR3 sequence: CASRPGTGSTDTQYF. As DNA, the CDR3 is TGTGCCAGCAGGCCCGGGACAGGGAGCACAGATACGCAGTATTTT.

V gene TRBV25-1 combines with J gene TRBJ2-7, with 8 bases fitting TRBD1. Germline V gene sequence: CDR1 MGHDK, CDR2 SYGVNS. With 2 bases clipped from V and 3 bases from J, the junction kept 6 bases outside the gene matches. The CDR3 has 15 residues. DNA for the CDR3: TGTGCCAGCAGTGAACTCGGACAGGGAATCTACGAGCAGTACTTC. This gives the protein CASSELGQGIYEQYF.

This clone was counted a single time. This chain joins TRBV28 and TRBJ1-2; D is perhaps TRBD1 (5 bases). The CDR3 is 16 residues long. V was trimmed by 1 base and J by 3 bases, leaving 15 bases between them. Germline assignment: CDR1 MDHEN and CDR2 SYDVKM. CDR3 in amino acids: CASSLSYGGGDYGYTF. The CDR3 DNA sequence: TGTGCCAGCAGTTTATCGTACGGCGGGGGGGACTATGGCTACACCTTC.

CDR3 sequence reads: CASTCDREEQPQHF. The CDR3 nucleotides are TGTGCCAGTACGTGTGACAGGGAGGAACAGCCCCAGCATTTT. The rearrangement links TRBV19 to TRBJ1-5; 7 nucleotides match TRBD1. Germline V CDR1 and CDR2: LNHDA, SQIVND (reference sequence). Trimming took 7 bases from V and 7 from J; bases not matched to a gene: 10. CDR3 length equals 14 residues.

CDR3 coding DNA: TGTGCCAGCAGCAGACTGGGAGCCTACGAGCAGTACTTC. Protein product: CASSRLGAYEQYF. The chain recombines TRBV7-2 with TRBJ2-7; a weak D match, TRBD2 (5 bases). V lost 5 bases, J lost 2 bases, and 10 bases lay in between. There are 13 residues in the CDR3. CDR1 SGHTA and CDR2 FQGNSA come from the germline V gene.

V gene TRBV7-9 combines with J gene TRBJ2-3; 8 nucleotides align to TRBD1. Germline assignment: CDR1 SEHNR and CDR2 FQNEAQ (reference sequence). CDR3 length equals 12 residues. The V and J ends lost 6 bases and 5 bases, in that order; junction bases with no gene match: 1. The CDR3 DNA sequence: TGTGCCAGCAGGGACAGGGAAGATACGCAGTATTTT. The encoded protein is CASRDREDTQYF.

There are a few counts of this clone. The chain joins TRBV12-5 to TRBJ2-7, with TRBD1 matching 7 bases. The CDR3 length is 14 residues. Per the germline V gene, CDR1 is LGHNT and CDR2 is FRNRAP. The V segment lost 5 bases and the J segment 0 bases; nucleotides outside the gene matches: 4. CDR3 loop: CASGTGTDSYEQYF. The CDR3 bases are TGTGCTAGTGGTACAGGGACAGACTCCTACGAGCAGTACTTC. The full variable domain, its missing parts supplied by reference TRBV12-5 and TRBJ2-7, is DARVTQTPRHKVTEMGQEVTMRCQPILGHNTVFWYRQTMMQGLELLAYFRNRAPLDDSGMPKDRFSAEMPDATLATLKIQPSEPRDSAVYFCASGTGTDSYEQYFGPGTRLTVT.

The rearrangement links TRBV4-2 to TRBJ2-1, with 9 bases aligning to TRBD1. Losses at the gene ends were 0 bases for V and 5 bases for J; bases not matched to a gene: 8. The CDR3 runs to 17 residues. Germline CDR1 and CDR2: LGHNA and YNFKEQ. The CDR3 DNA reads TGTGCCAGCAGCCAAGATACGAGGGGACAGGGCAACAATGAGCAGTTCTTC. As protein: CASSQDTRGQGNNEQFF.

The chain is built from TRBV2 and TRBJ2-2; perhaps TRBD1 as D (5 bases). V shed 4 bases and J shed 7 bases, with 10 bases lying between them. From germline, CDR1 is SNHLY and CDR2 FYNNEI. The CDR3 covers 13 residues. The DNA of the CDR3 is TGTGCCAGCAGTGTCCCAGGGCGCGGGGAGCTGTTTTTT. Encoded protein: CASSVPGRGELFF.

The sample holds one count of this clone. The CDR3 protein is CASSGGGDNSDTQYF. In DNA form, the CDR3 reads TGTGCCAGCAGTGGGGGGGGAGACAACTCAGATACGCAGTATTTT. This chain connects TRBV2 to TRBJ2-3; 7 nucleotides align to TRBD2. This CDR3 has 15 amino acids. The germline CDR1 and CDR2 sequences are SNHLY and FYNNEI. J was trimmed by 4 bases and V by 4 bases; bases with no gene match: 8.

The V and J genes are TRBV28 and TRBJ2-4; perhaps TRBD1 as D (6 bases). CDR1 and CDR2 from the germline V gene are MDHEN and SYDVKM. The CDR3 loop spans 17 amino acids. V lost 0 bases to trimming and J lost 0 bases, with 12 bases between them. The CDR3 loop is CASSLCRGTLAKNIQYF. CDR3 bases: TGTGCCAGCAGTTTATGCAGGGGAACACTAGCCAAAAACATTCAGTACTTC.

The rearrangement links TRBV7-3 to TRBJ2-2, with a weak D call TRBD2 (5 bases). In germline, CDR1 is SGHTA, CDR2 FQGTGA. The CDR3 has 15 residues. Trimming stripped 2 bases from V and 2 bases from J, with 9 bases between. This CDR3 reads CASSLYPGNTGELFF. CDR3 nucleotide sequence: TGTGCCAGCAGCTTATATCCGGGAAACACCGGGGAGCTGTTTTTT.

This chain uses TRBV4-2 with TRBJ1-4; 8 nucleotides align to TRBD1. The CDR3 contains 18 residues. From germline, CDR1 is LGHNA and CDR2 YNFKEQ. V lost 1 base to trimming and J lost 0 bases; unmatched junction nucleotides: 7. The chain's CDR3 is CASSQGETGAPTNEKLFF. The CDR3 DNA sequence: TGTGCCAGCAGCCAAGGAGAGACAGGGGCCCCAACTAATGAAAAACTGTTTTTT.

This chain connects TRBV28 to TRBJ1-5, with a tentative D call TRBD1 (6 bases). Germline CDR1 and CDR2: MDHEN and SYDVKM. With 2 bases removed from V and 5 bases from J, the gap between germline ends came to 13 bases. The CDR3 totals 15 residues. This CDR3 is CASSLPGGGYQPQHF. CDR3 coding DNA: TGTGCCAGCAGTTTACCCGGGGGGGGCTATCAGCCCCAGCATTTT. The full variable domain, completed using reference TRBV28 and TRBJ1-5, is DVKVTQSSRYLVKRTGEKVFLECVQDMDHENMFWYRQDPGLGLRLIYFSYDVKMKEKGDIPEGYSVSREKKERFSLILESASTNQTSMYLCASSLPGGGYQPQHFGDGTRLSIL.

The chain carries TRBV11-3 and TRBJ1-1; 10 bases map to TRBD1. CDR1 SGHNT and CDR2 YENEEA come from the germline V gene. Unmatched junction bases numbered 12, after V lost 4 bases and J lost 1 base. The CDR3 consists of 18 residues. CDR3 in amino acids: CASSYRDRGGRGNTEAFF. DNA for the CDR3: TGTGCCAGCAGCTACCGGGACAGGGGAGGAAGGGGGAACACTGAAGCTTTCTTT.

This chain joins TRBV29-1 and TRBJ2-7, with D possibly matching TRBD1 (5 bases). V was trimmed by 4 bases and J by 6 bases, leaving 13 bases between them. The CDR3 extends over 12 amino acids. CDR1 is SQVTM and CDR2 is ANQGSEA in the germline V gene. In DNA, the CDR3 is TGCAGCGTTGGGACAAACCTCGGCGAGCAGTACTTC. It encodes CSVGTNLGEQYF.

The gene calls are TRBV11-1 and TRBJ1-1; D is uncertain. Germline V gene sequence: CDR1 SGHAT, CDR2 FQDESV (reference sequence). Trimming removed 1 base from V and 0 bases from J, with 15 bases in between. The CDR3 totals 17 residues. This CDR3 reads CASSLVPGRVMNTEAFF. The CDR3 DNA reads as TGTGCCAGCAGCTTAGTCCCCGGGAGGGTCATGAACACTGAAGCTTTCTTT.

CDR3 region: CASSLVSQGETQYF. Here the CDR3 DNA reads TGTGCCAGCAGCTTAGTTTCCCAGGGCGAGACCCAGTACTTC. The chain combines TRBV7-2 with TRBJ2-5; maybe TRBD1 (5 bases). Germline loops: CDR1 SGHTA, CDR2 FQGNSA. The CDR3 covers 14 residues. Trimming removed 1 base from V and 5 bases from J, with 11 bases in between. The entire variable domain, with the rest obtained from reference TRBV7-2 and TRBJ2-5, is as follows: GAGVSQSPSNKVTEKGKDVELRCDPISGHTALYWYRQSLGQGLEFLIYFQGNSAPDKSGLPSDRFSAERTGGSVSTLTIQRTQQEDSAVYLCASSLVSQGETQYFGPGTRLLVL.